The 8 T cell receptor beta chains listed next were all sequenced from one sample in a study of blood T cells in healthy people across ages. The second PCR ran about 7 to 12 cycles with a sample-barcoded 5' primer and J-beta primers. TCRdb used MiXCR to reprocess the 5' RACE reads, holding one entry per CDR3 protein. The sample records over a million distinct CDR3 sequences, 35% to 55% being singletons. Sequenced material: blood. Receptors were obtained from a woman in her fifties or sixties in good health.

The chain links TRBV12-3 or TRBV12-4 to TRBJ2-1; TRBD2 matches 10 bases. V dropped 8 bases and J dropped 5; count of bases not matched to a gene: 9. The CDR3 totals 15 residues. The CDR3 protein is CASRYPSGGDNEQFF. CDR3 coding DNA: TGTGCCAGCCGATACCCTAGCGGGGGAGACAATGAGCAGTTCTTC.

The chain carries TRBV10-2 and TRBJ2-5; no firm D call. This CDR3 has 12 residues. Trimming shortened V by 7 bases and J by 5 bases, and 11 bases separated the two germline ends. CDR1 and CDR2 from the germline V gene are WSHSY and SAAADI. The CDR3, as DNA: TGCGCCAGCAACGAAATTGGGGAGACCCAGTACTTC. Translation: CASNEIGETQYF.

The chain carries TRBV20-1 and TRBJ2-5; D perhaps matches TRBD2 (5 bases). The J call may be faulty, since TRBJ2-4 better matches the DNA end. Per germline, CDR1 DFQATT and CDR2 SNEGSKA (reference sequence). The CDR3 length is 13 residues. CDR3 amino acids: CSADRPGENIQYF. The CDR3 DNA is TGCAGTGCTGACCGTCCCGGGGAGAACATTCAGTACTTC.

A few counts support this clonotype. V gene TRBV20-1 combines with J gene TRBJ2-7; D might be TRBD1 (6 bases). V dropped 4 bases and J dropped 3 bases, with 16 bases sitting between them. CDR3 length: 14 amino acids. Per the germline V gene, CDR1 is DFQATT and CDR2 is SNEGSKA (reference sequence). The CDR3 sequence: CSATLDSSHYEQYF. The CDR3 DNA follows: TGCAGTGCTACCTTGGACAGTTCCCACTACGAGCAGTACTTC.

V usage is TRBV28 and J usage is TRBJ2-5; 8 nucleotides agree with TRBD2. Trimming removed 6 bases from V and 4 bases from J; junction bases left unmatched: 10. The CDR3 runs 15 residues. CDR1 is MDHEN, CDR2 SYDVKM, per germline. The DNA for the CDR3 is TGTGCCAGCAGGAACCGGGGGGGGGCACGAGAGACCCAGTACTTC. Its translation: CASRNRGGARETQYF. Complete variable domain (other parts from reference TRBV28 and TRBJ2-5): DVKVTQSSRYLVKRTGEKVFLECVQDMDHENMFWYRQDPGLGLRLIYFSYDVKMKEKGDIPEGYSVSREKKERFSLILESASTNQTSMYLCASRNRGGARETQYFGPGTRLLVL.

This clonotype was seen only a few times. V and J are TRBV7-2 and TRBJ2-3, with TRBD1 as a possible D gene (6 bases). The CDR3 consists of 15 residues. V lost 4 bases and J 2 bases, leaving 13 bases between the germline ends. The germline V gene encodes CDR1 SGHTA and CDR2 FQGNSA. CDR3 nucleotide sequence: TGTGCCAGCAGCTCCCGACAGGCTTCCACAGATACGCAGTATTTT. It codes for CASSSRQASTDTQYF.

The rearrangement joins TRBV12-3 or TRBV12-4 to TRBJ2-5; no clear D gene. V gave up 10 bases and J gave up 11 bases, with 23 bases separating them. The CDR3 runs 13 residues. Here the CDR3 DNA reads TGTGCCACGAGGCGATTTTCCTACAATGAGCAGTACTTC. It codes for CATRRFSYNEQYF.

This clonotype has more than one count but fewer than ten. The rearrangement links TRBV4-2 to TRBJ2-3, with TRBD2 matching 12 bases. CDR1 and CDR2 (germline): LGHNA, YNFKEQ. The CDR3 has 19 residues. Trimming removed 0 bases from V and 4 bases from J; junction bases left unmatched: 11. CDR3 nucleotide sequence: TGTGCCAGCAGCCAAGACCGAACCTCTAGCGGGAGGGCCCCAGATACGCAGTATTTT. Translating gives CASSQDRTSSGRAPDTQYF.